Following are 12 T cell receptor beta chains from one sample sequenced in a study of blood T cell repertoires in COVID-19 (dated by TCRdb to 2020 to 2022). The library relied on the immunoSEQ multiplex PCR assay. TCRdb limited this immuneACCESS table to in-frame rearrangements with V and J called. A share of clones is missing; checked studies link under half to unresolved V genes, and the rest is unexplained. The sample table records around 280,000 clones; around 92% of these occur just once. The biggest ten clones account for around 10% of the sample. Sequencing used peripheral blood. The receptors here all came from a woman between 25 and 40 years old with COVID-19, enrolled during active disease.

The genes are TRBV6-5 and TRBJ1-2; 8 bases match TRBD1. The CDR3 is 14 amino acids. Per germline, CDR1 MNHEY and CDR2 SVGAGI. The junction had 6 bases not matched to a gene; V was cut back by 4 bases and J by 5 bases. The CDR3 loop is CASSSRTGFYGYTF. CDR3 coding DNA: TGTGCCAGCAGTTCCCGGACAGGGTTTTATGGCTACACCTTC.

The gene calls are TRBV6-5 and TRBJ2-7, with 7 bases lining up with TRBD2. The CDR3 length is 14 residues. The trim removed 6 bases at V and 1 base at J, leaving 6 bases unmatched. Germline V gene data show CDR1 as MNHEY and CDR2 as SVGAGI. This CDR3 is CASRGAGSSYEQYF. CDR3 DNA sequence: TGTGCCAGCAGGGGAGCGGGGTCATCCTACGAGCAGTACTTC.

In DNA, the CDR3 is TGTGCCAGCAGCGGACTAGCGGGGGTTTCCTACGAGCAGTACTTC. Encoded protein: CASSGLAGVSYEQYF. The chain is built from TRBV21-1 and TRBJ2-7; no DNA check was done on the table's D call, TRBD2. TRBV21-1 is classified as a pseudogene. The CDR3 loop spans 15 amino acids.

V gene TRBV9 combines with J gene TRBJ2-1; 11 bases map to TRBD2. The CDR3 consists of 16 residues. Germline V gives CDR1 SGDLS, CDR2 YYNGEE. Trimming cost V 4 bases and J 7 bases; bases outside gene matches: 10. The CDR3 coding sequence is TGTGCCAGCAGCTCATTAGCGGGGGGGCCTTGGAATGAGCAGTTCTTC. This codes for CASSSLAGGPWNEQFF.

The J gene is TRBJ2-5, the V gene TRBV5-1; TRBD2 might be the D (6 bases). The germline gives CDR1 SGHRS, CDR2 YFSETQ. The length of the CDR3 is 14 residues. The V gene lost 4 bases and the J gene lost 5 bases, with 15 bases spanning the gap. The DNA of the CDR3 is TGCGCCAGCAGCCTTACCCTAGCGCGGGAGACCCAGTACTTC. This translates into CASSLTLARETQYF.

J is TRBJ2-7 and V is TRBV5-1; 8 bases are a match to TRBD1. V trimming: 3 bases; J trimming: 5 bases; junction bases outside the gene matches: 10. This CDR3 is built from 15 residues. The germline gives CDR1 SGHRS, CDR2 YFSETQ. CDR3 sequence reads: CASSYRQGQGDEQYF. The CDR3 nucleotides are TGCGCCAGCAGCTACCGCCAAGGACAGGGAGACGAGCAGTACTTC.

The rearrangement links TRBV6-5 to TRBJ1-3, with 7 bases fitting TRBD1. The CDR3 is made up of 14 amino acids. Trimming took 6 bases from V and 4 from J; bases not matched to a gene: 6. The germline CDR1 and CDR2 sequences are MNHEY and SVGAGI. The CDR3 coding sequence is TGTGCCAGCAGCCCGACAGGGCTCGGAAACACCATATATTTT. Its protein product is CASSPTGLGNTIYF.

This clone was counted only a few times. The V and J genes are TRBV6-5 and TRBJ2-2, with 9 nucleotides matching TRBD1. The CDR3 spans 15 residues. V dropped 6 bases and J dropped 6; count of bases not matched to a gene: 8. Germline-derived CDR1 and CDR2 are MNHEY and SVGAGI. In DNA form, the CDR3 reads TGTGCCAGCAGATTTCCGGGACAGGGCGCCGGGGAGCTGTTTTTT. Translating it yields CASRFPGQGAGELFF.

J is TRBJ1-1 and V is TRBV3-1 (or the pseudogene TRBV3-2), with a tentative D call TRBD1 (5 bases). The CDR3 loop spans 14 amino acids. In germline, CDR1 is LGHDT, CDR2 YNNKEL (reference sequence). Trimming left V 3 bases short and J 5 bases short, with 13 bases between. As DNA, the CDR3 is TGTGCCAGCAGCCATAATCCGGGGGAGACTGAAGCTTTCTTT. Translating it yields CASSHNPGETEAFF.

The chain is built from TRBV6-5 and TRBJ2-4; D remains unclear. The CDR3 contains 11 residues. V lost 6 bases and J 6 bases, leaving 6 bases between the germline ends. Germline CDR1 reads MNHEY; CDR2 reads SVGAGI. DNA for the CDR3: TGTGCCAGCAGCCCGTCAAACATTCAGTACTTC. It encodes CASSPSNIQYF.

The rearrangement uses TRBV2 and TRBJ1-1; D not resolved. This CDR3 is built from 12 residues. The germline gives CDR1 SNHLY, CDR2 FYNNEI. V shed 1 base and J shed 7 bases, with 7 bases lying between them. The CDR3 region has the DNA TGTGCCAGCAGTGAAGGTCTCCGTGAAGCTTTCTTT. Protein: CASSEGLREAFF.

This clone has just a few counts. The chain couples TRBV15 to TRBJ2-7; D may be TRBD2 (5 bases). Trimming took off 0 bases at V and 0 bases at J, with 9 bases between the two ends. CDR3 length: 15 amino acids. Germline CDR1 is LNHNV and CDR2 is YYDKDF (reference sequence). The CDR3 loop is CATSRDRAGSYEQYF. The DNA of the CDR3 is TGTGCCACCAGCAGAGATCGGGCGGGCTCCTACGAGCAGTACTTC.